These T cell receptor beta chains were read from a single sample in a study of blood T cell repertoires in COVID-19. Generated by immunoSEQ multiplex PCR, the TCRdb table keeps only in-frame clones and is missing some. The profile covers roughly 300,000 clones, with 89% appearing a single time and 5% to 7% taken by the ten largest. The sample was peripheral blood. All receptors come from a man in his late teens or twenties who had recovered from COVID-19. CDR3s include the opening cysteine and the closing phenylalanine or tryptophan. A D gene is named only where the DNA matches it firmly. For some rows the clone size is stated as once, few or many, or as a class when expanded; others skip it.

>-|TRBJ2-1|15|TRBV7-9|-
TGTGCCAGCAGCTTCCCGAATAGAGACTACAATGAGCAGTTCTTC
CASSFPNRDYNEQFF
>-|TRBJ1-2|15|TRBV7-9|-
TGTGCCAGCAGCGCGGGGAGCTGGAGCTACTATGGCTACACCTTC
CASSAGSWSYYGYTF
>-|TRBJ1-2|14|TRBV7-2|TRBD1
TGTGCCAGCACCTCGGACAGGGGGGAGTATGGCTACACCTTC
CASTSDRGEYGYTF
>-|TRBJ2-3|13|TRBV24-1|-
TGTGCCACCAGTGACACAGAGACAGATACGCAGTATTTT
CATSDTETDTQYF
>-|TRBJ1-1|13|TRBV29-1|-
TGCAGCGTTGAAGGGACAATGAACACTGAAGCTTTCTTT
CSVEGTMNTEAFF
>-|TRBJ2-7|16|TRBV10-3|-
TGTGCCATCAGTGAGAAAAGGGCAGGGGTCTCCTACGAGCAGTACTTC
CAISEKRAGVSYEQYF
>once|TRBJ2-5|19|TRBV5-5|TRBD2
TGTGCCAGCAGCTTGGGCCTAGCGGGGGTCTATAGAGGGAGGGAGACCCAGTACTTC
CASSLGLAGVYRGRETQYF
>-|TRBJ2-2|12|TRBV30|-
TGTGCCTGGTACAGGGAATCCGGGGAGCTGTTTTTT
CAWYRESGELFF
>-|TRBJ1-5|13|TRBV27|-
TGTGCCAGCAGTTCAGGGTCCTATCAGCCCCAGCATTTT
CASSSGSYQPQHF
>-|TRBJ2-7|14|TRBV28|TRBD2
TGTGCCAGCAGTCGCGGGGGAACCTCCTACGAGCAGTACTTC
CASSRGGTSYEQYF
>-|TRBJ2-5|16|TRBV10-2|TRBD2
TGCGCCAGCAGTGAGGGAGCGGGGGCCCTCCAAGAGACCCAGTACTTC
CASSEGAGALQETQYF
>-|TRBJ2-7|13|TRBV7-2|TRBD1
TGTGCCAGCAGACGACAGGGAACCTACGAGCAGTACTTC
CASRRQGTYEQYF
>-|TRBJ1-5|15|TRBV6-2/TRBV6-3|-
TGTGCCAGCAGCGAGACACCCGCCCTTAATCAGCCCCAGCATTTT
CASSETPALNQPQHF
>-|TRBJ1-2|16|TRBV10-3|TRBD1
TGTGCCATCAGTGGAGAAACCGGGACAGGGGGCTATGGCTACACCTTC
CAISGETGTGGYGYTF
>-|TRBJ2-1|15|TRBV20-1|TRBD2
TGCAGTGCTAGTAGCGGGACTAGCGGGGGCAATGAGCAGTTCTTC
CSASSGTSGGNEQFF
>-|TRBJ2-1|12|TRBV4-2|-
TGTGCCAGCAGCCAAGGGGCTGGTGAGCAGTTCTTC
CASSQGAGEQFF
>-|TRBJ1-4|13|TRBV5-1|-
TGCGCCAGCAGCTTGGGGCAATCGGAAAAACTGTTTTTT
CASSLGQSEKLFF
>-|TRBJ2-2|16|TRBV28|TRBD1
TGTGCCAGCAGTCTCGGACAGGGTAGGGGATCCGGAGAGCTGTTTTTT
CASSLGQGRGSGELFF
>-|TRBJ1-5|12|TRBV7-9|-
TGTGCCAGCAGCGCCGGAGGTCAGCCCCAGCATTTT
CASSAGGQPQHF
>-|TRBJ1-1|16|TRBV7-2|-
TGTGCCAGCAGCTTAGGGTACGGGGAGATGAACACTGAAGCTTTCTTT
CASSLGYGEMNTEAFF
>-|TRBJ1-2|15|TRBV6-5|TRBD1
TGTGCCAGCAGTTACTCCGGGACAGGGGTCTATGGCTACACCTTC
CASSYSGTGVYGYTF
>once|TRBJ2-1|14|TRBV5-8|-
TGTGCCAGCAGCTCTCGCTCGAGCTACAATGAGCAGTTCTTC
CASSSRSSYNEQFF
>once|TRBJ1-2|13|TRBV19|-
TGTGCCAGTAGTAACCAGGGCATCGGGGGCTACACCTTC
CASSNQGIGGYTF
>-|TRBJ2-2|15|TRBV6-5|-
TGTGCCAGCAGGGTCAGGGCCCCGAACACCGGGGAGCTGTTTTTT
CASRVRAPNTGELFF
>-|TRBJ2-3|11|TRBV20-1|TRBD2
TGCAGTGCTGCTAGCGGAGATACGCAGTATTTT
CSAASGDTQYF
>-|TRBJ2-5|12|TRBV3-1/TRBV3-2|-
TGTGCCAGCAGCCAAAACAAGGAGACCCAGTACTTC
CASSQNKETQYF
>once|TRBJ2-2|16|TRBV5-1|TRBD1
TGCGCCAGCAGCAACCGGGACAGGGGACACACCGGGGAGCTGTTTTTT
CASSNRDRGHTGELFF
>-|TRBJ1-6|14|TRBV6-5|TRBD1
TGTGCCAGCAGGACAGGGTCGTATAATTCACCCCTCCACTTT
CASRTGSYNSPLHF
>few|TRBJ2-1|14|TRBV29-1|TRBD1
TGCAGCGTTGTGGGACAGGGGGCCTACAATGAGCAGTTCTTC
CSVVGQGAYNEQFF
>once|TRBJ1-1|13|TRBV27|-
TGTGCCAGCAGAGTTATGAGTAACACTGAAGCTTTCTTT
CASRVMSNTEAFF
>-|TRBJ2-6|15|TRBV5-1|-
TGCGCCAGCAGCCCGGCCGGGACTGGGGCCAACGTCCTGACTTTC
CASSPAGTGANVLTF
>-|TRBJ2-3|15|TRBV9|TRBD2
TGTGCCAGCAGCCTTACTACCGCCCCGGGACTAGCGGTTTATTTT
CASSLTTAPGLAVYF
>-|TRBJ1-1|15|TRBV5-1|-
TGCGCCAGCAGCTTATTTCCCGGGGGGGACACTGAAGCTTTCTTT
CASSLFPGGDTEAFF
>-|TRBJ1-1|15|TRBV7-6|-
TGTGCCAGCAGCTTAGGGCCCAGTGCAAACACTGAAGCTTTCTTT
CASSLGPSANTEAFF
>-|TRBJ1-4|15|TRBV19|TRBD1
TGTGCCAGTACCACTGCAGGGGGCATTTTGGAAAAACTGTTTTTT
CASTTAGGILEKLFF
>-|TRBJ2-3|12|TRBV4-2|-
TGTGCCAGCAGCCAGGTAGCAGATACGCAGTATTTT
CASSQVADTQYF
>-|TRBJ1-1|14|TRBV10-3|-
TGTGCCATCAGCCGGGGCGCGGACAGCACTGAAGCTTTCTTT
CAISRGADSTEAFF